These 13 T cell receptor beta chains came from one sample sequenced in a study of T cells in Graves' hyperthyroidism and ophthalmopathy. RNA transcripts served as the template for amplifying TCR beta CDR3 regions. An initial round of RT-PCR targeting the TCR CDR3 relied on the HTBI primer set. TCRdb redid the calling of the multiplex PCR reads with MiXCR, one entry per CDR3 protein. The sample lists 700,000 or so distinct CDR3 sequences, about 16% occurring once. The sequenced sample consisted of blood. The receptors derive from a man younger than 35 with Graves' hyperthyroidism.

At least ten counts were recorded for this clonotype. This chain links TRBV20-1 with TRBJ2-3, with 8 bases that match TRBD1. The V and J ends lost 5 bases and 0 bases, in that order; junction bases with no gene match: 4. Looked up from germline, CDR1 is DFQATT and CDR2 is SNEGSKA (reference sequence). The CDR3 spans 14 residues. Here the CDR3 reads CSAVGQGSTDTQYF. The CDR3 DNA reads as TGCAGTGCTGTTGGACAGGGAAGCACAGATACGCAGTATTTT.

V and J are TRBV5-1 and TRBJ1-5, with D possibly being TRBD1 (6 bases). This CDR3 has 15 residues. Trimming pared 0 bases from V and 3 bases from J, leaving 10 bases between. CDR1 SGHRS and CDR2 YFSETQ come from the germline V gene. CDR3 in DNA: TGCGCCAGCAGCTTGGATAGGGGGGTCAATCAGCCCCAGCATTTT. This gives the protein CASSLDRGVNQPQHF.

This clonotype was observed a few times. The chain links TRBV12-3 or TRBV12-4 to TRBJ2-1; TRBD2 matches 8 bases. V lost 4 bases, J lost 1 base, and 3 bases stayed unmatched. The CDR3 is made up of 15 amino acids. The CDR3, as DNA: TGTGCCAGCAGTTCCCAGCGGGAGTCCTACAATGAGCAGTTCTTC. Translating it yields CASSSQRESYNEQFF.

The chain uses TRBV7-3 and TRBJ2-6; D is unresolved. Germline V CDR1 and CDR2: SGHTA, FQGTGA. The germline V and J ends were trimmed by 2 bases and 1 base, with 6 bases remaining between them. The CDR3 spans 15 residues. The CDR3, as DNA: TGTGCCAGCAGCTTAGATATTTCTGGGGCCAACGTCCTGACTTTC. Amino acid sequence: CASSLDISGANVLTF.

This sequence joins TRBV3-1 and TRBJ2-4, with TRBD2 matching 8 bases. The CDR3 consists of 15 residues. From germline, CDR1 is LGHDT and CDR2 YNNKEL (reference sequence). V gave up 6 bases and J gave up 3 bases; unmatched junction bases: 7. CDR3 sequence reads: CASSPGRGDKNIQYF. The CDR3 DNA reads TGTGCCAGCAGTCCCGGGAGGGGCGACAAAAACATTCAGTACTTC.

This chain connects TRBV4-2 to TRBJ2-1, with 10 nucleotides matching TRBD2. The CDR3 has 15 amino acids. V shed 4 bases and J 5 bases; nucleotides not matched to a gene: 5. Germline V gene lookup returns CDR1 LGHNA and CDR2 YNFKEQ. CDR3 in amino acids: CASSPTGTSDNEQFF. CDR3 bases: TGTGCCAGCAGCCCCACCGGGACTAGCGACAATGAGCAGTTCTTC.

This clonotype came up a few times. The chain uses TRBV7-3 and TRBJ2-5; either TRBD1 or TRBD2 may supply D (7 bases each). Trimming took off 0 bases at V and 7 bases at J, with 21 bases between the two ends. CDR3 length: 17 residues. CDR1 SGHTA and CDR2 FQGTGA come from the germline V gene. The DNA of the CDR3 is TGTGCCAGCAGCTTAACGGACAGGTCGACTAGCAGAGGGACCCAGTACTTC. Amino acids: CASSLTDRSTSRGTQYF. Filled out from reference TRBV7-3 and TRBJ2-5, the complete variable domain reads GAGVSQTPSNKVTEKGKYVELRCDPISGHTALYWYRQSLGQGPEFLIYFQGTGAADDSGLPNDRFFAVRPEGSVSTLKIQRTERGDSAVYLCASSLTDRSTSRGTQYFGPGTRLLVL.

This clonotype was observed a few times. The genes are TRBV7-2 and TRBJ1-2; maybe TRBD1 (5 bases). Trimming stripped 1 base from V and 5 bases from J, with 8 bases between. CDR1 is SGHTA and CDR2 is FQGNSA in the germline V gene. The CDR3 sequence is 13 residues long. CDR3 bases: TGTGCCAGCAGCTTAGAGGGGAAATATGGCTACACCTTC. Protein sequence: CASSLEGKYGYTF.

This clonotype was seen many times. The chain links TRBV18 to TRBJ2-5; unclear D gene. Germline V gives CDR1 KGHSH, CDR2 LQKENI. Trimming removed 0 bases from V and 6 bases from J, with 5 bases in between. The CDR3 covers 12 residues. The CDR3 loop is CASSPPLKTQYF. CDR3 in DNA: TGTGCCAGCTCACCACCGCTGAAGACCCAGTACTTC.

This clonotype was counted at least ten times. The chain has TRBV7-9 and TRBJ2-1; TRBD1 matches 8 bases. The trim removed 5 bases at V and 8 bases at J, leaving 26 bases unmatched. The CDR3 loop spans 20 amino acids. The germline gives CDR1 SEHNR, CDR2 FQNEAQ (reference sequence). The CDR3 loop is CASSAGVGQGPPTLAYEQFF. In nucleotides, the CDR3 is TGTGCCAGCAGCGCTGGTGTTGGACAGGGTCCCCCTACACTGGCCTATGAGCAGTTCTTC.

This clonotype was detected many times. The chain is built from TRBV20-1 and TRBJ2-7, with 11 nucleotides matching TRBD2. CDR1 is DFQATT and CDR2 is SNEGSKA in the germline V gene (reference sequence). The CDR3 spans 17 residues. V dropped 0 bases and J dropped 4; count of bases not matched to a gene: 11. CDR3 bases: TGCAGTGCTAGAGACGACGTTAGCGGGAGGGCCGGGTACGAGCAGTACTTC. This codes for CSARDDVSGRAGYEQYF.

This clonotype was seen a few times. This chain uses TRBV20-1 with TRBJ2-7, with D possibly being TRBD2 (6 bases). The ends were cut back, 1 base at V and 0 bases at J, with 13 bases in the middle. Per germline, CDR1 DFQATT and CDR2 SNEGSKA (reference sequence). The CDR3 extends over 15 amino acids. CDR3 in amino acids: CSARVGSGSSYEQYF. CDR3 bases: TGCAGTGCTAGAGTCGGGAGCGGAAGCTCCTACGAGCAGTACTTC.

There are many counts of this clonotype. The chain couples TRBV3-1 to TRBJ1-1; D remains unclear. Trimming pared 0 bases from V and 1 base from J, leaving 9 bases between. The CDR3 covers 15 residues. Germline V gene sequence: CDR1 LGHDT, CDR2 YNNKEL (reference sequence). This CDR3 is CASSQEDSPNTEAFF. CDR3 bases: TGTGCCAGCAGCCAAGAGGATAGTCCGAACACTGAAGCTTTCTTT.